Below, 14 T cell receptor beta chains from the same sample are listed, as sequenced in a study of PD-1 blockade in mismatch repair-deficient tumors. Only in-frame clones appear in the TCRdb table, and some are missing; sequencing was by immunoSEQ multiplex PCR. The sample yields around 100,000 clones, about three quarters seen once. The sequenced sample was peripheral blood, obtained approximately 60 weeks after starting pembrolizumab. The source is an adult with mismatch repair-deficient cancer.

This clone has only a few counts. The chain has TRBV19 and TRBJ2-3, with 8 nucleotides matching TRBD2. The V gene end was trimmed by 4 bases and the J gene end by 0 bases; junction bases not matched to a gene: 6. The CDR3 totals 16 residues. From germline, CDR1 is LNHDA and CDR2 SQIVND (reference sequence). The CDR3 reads CASSNRLASSTDTQYF. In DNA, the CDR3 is TGTGCCAGTAGTAATCGACTAGCGTCAAGCACAGATACGCAGTATTTT.

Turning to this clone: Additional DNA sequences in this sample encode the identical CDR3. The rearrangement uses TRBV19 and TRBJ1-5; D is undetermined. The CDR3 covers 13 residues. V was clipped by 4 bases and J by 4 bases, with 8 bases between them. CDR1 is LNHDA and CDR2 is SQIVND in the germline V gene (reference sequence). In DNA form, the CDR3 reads TGTGCCAGTAGTAGTACGGGGAATCAGCCCCAGCATTTT. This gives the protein CASSSTGNQPQHF.

The CDR3 DNA reads as TGTGCCAGCAGCCTAAGAGCGGGAGCCGAGACCCAGTACTTC. Translation gives CASSLRAGAETQYF. The J gene is TRBJ2-5, the V gene TRBV5-4; 8 bases are a match to TRBD2. CDR1 is SGHNT, CDR2 YYREEE, per germline (reference sequence). V trimming: 4 bases; J trimming: 5 bases; junction bases outside the gene matches: 7. This CDR3 is built from 14 residues.

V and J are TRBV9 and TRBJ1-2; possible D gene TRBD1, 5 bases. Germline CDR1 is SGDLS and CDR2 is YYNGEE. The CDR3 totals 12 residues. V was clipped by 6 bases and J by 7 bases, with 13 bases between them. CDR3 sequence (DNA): TGTGCCAGCAACCTTGTTGGGGGTGGCTACACCTTC. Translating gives CASNLVGGGYTF. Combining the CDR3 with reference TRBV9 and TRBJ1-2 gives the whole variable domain DSGVTQTPKHLITATGQRVTLRCSPRSGDLSVYWYQQSLDQGLQFLIQYYNGEERAKGNILERFSAQQFPDLHSELNLSSLELGDSALYFCASNLVGGGYTFGSGTRLTVV.

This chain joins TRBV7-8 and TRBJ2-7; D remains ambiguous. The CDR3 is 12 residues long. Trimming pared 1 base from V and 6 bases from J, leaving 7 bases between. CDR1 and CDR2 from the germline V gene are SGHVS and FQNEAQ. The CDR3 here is CASSLGSIEQYF. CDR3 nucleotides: TGTGCCAGCAGCTTAGGCAGTATCGAGCAGTACTTC.

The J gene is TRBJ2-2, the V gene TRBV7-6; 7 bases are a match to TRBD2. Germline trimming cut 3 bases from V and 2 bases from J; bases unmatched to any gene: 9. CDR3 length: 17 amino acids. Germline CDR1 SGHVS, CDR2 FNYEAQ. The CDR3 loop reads CASSFDFVGLNTGELFF. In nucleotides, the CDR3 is TGTGCCAGCAGCTTTGATTTCGTGGGACTAAACACCGGGGAGCTGTTTTTT. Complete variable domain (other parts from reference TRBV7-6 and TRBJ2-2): GAGVSQSPRYKVTKRGQDVALRCDPISGHVSLYWYRQALGQGPEFLTYFNYEAQQDKSGLPNDRFSAERPEGSISTLTIQRTEQRDSAMYRCASSFDFVGLNTGELFFGEGSRLTVL.

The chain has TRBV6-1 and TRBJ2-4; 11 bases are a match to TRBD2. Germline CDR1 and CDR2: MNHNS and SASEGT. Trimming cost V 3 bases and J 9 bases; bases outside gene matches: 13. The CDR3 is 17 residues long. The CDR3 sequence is CASSDGLAGGRGGIQYF. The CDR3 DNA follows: TGTGCCAGCAGTGACGGCCTAGCGGGAGGTCGCGGGGGCATTCAGTACTTC.

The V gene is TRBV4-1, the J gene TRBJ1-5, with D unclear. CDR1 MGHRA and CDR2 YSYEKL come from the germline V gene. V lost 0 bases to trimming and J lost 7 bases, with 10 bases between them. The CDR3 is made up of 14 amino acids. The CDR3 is CASSQEGSGQPQHF. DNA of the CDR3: TGCGCCAGCAGCCAAGAAGGTTCGGGGCAGCCCCAGCATTTT.

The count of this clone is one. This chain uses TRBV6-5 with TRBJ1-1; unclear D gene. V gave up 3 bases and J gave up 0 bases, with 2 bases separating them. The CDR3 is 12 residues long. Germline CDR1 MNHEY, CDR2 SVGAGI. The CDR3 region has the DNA TGTGCCAGCAGTTATGTGAACACTGAAGCTTTCTTT. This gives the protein CASSYVNTEAFF.

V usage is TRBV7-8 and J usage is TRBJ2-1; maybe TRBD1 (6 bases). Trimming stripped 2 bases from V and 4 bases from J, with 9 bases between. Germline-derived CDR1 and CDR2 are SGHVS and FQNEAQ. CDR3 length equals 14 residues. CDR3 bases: TGTGCCAGCAGCTTAAGAGGACAGTACAATGAGCAGTTCTTC. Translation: CASSLRGQYNEQFF.

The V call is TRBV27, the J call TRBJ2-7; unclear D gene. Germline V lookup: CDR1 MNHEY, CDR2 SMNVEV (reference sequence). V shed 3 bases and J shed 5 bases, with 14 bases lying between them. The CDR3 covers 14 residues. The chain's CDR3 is CASSFSAGVNEQYF. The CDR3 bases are TGTGCCAGCAGTTTTTCGGCAGGAGTCAACGAGCAGTACTTC.

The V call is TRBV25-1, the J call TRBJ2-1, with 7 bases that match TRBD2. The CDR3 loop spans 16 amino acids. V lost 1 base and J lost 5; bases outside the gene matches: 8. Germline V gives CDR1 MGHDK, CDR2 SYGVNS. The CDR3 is CASSEWGGSNHNEQFF. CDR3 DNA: TGTGCCAGCAGTGAATGGGGCGGGAGTAACCACAATGAGCAGTTCTTC.

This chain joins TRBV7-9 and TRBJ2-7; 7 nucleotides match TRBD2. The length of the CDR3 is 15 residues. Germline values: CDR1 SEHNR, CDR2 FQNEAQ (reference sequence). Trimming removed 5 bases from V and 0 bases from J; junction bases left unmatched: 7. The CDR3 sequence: CASSPSGTSSYEQYF. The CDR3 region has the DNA TGTGCCAGCAGCCCCAGCGGGACGTCCTCCTACGAGCAGTACTTC.

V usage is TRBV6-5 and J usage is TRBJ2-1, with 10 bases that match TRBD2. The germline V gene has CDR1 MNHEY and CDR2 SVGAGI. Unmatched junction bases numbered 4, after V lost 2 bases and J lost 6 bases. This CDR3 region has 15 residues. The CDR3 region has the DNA TGTGCCAGCAGTTACGGTAGCGGGAGGCCCAATGAGCAGTTCTTC. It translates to CASSYGSGRPNEQFF.